The sequence of this T cell receptor beta chain was determined in a study of OX40 agonist ivuxolimab in advanced cancers. Produced via immunoSEQ multiplex PCR; TCRdb's table is partial and in-frame only. The table has over 70,000 clones, more than 75% seen once. This CDR3 spans 21 amino acids. The germline CDR1 and CDR2 sequences are MDHEN and SYDVKM. The V segment lost 4 bases and the J segment 2 bases; nucleotides outside the gene matches: 22. The clonotype comes from an adult with an advanced solid tumor such as melanoma, head and neck, liver or kidney cancer. Source: CD4+ or CD8+ T cells sorted from blood, taken in a trial of the OX40 agonist ivuxolimab. V and J are TRBV28 and TRBJ2-7, with 11 bases identical to TRBD2. Written as DNA, the CDR3 is TGTGCCAGCAGTTCCCCTCGAGCAGGATGGACTAGCGGGCCAACTACCTACGAGCAGTACTTC. Protein product: CASSSPRAGWTSGPTTYEQYF. Supplemented by reference TRBV28 and TRBJ2-7, the full variable domain reads DVKVTQSSRYLVKRTGEKVFLECVQDMDHENMFWYRQDPGLGLRLIYFSYDVKMKEKGDIPEGYSVSREKKERFSLILESASTNQTSMYLCASSSPRAGWTSGPTTYEQYFGPGTRLTVT.